Listed here is a single T cell receptor beta chain. TCRdb keeps only in-frame clones here, not all; method: immunoSEQ multiplex PCR. The sample holds around 50,000 clones, roughly 95% seen once. These data originate in a study of technical replicates of blood from a handful of donors. The CDR3 runs 13 residues. Trimming shortened V by 3 bases and J by 2 bases, and 8 bases separated the two germline ends. Germline values: CDR1 SNHLY, CDR2 FYNNEI. This TCR derives from a human donor in good health. This chain uses TRBV2 with TRBJ2-7; no firm D call. The sequencing sample was made of T cells isolated from PBMCs. The CDR3 sequence is CASSDNRPYEQYF. The CDR3 region has the DNA TGTGCCAGCAGTGACAACAGACCCTACGAGCAGTACTTC.